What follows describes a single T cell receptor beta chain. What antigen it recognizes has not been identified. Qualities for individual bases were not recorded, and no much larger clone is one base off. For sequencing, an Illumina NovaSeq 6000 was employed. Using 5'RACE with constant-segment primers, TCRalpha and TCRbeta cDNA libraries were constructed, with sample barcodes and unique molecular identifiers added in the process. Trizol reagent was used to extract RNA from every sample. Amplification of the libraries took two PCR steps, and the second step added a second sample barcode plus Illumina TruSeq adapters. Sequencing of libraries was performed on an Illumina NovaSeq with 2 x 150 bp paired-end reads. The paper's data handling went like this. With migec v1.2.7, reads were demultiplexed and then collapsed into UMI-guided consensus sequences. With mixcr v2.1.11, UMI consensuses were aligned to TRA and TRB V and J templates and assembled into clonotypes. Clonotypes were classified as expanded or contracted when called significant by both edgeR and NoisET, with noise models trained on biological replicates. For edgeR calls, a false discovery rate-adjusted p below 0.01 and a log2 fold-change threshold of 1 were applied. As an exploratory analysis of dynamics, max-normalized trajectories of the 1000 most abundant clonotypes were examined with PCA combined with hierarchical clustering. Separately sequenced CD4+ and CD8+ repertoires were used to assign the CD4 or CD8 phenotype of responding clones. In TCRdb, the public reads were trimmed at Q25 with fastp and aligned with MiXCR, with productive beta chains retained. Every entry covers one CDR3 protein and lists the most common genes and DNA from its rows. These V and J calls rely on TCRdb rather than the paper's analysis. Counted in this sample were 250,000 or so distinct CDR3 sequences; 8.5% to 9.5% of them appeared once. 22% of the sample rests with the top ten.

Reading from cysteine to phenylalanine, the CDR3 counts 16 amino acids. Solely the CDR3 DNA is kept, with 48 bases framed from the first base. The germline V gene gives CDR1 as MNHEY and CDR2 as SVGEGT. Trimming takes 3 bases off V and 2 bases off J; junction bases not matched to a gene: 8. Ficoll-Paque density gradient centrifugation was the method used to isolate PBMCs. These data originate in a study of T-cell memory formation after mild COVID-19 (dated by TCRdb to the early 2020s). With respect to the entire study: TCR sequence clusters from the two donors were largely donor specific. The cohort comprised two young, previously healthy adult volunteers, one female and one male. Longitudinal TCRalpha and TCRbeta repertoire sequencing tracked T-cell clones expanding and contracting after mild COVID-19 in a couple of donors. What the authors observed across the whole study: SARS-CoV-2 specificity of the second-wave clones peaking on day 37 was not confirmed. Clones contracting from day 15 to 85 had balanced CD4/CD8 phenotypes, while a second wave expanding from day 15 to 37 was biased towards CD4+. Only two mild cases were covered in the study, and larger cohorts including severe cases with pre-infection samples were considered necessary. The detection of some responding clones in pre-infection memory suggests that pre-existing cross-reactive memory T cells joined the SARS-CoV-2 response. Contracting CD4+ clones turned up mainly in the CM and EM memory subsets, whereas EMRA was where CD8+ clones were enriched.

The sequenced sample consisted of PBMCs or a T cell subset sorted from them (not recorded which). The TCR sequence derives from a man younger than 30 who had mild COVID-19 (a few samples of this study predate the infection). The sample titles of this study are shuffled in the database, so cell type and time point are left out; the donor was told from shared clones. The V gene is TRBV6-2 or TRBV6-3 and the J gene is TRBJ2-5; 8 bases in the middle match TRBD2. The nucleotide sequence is TGTGCCAGCAGTTATCCCGAGCGGGGGACACAAGAGACCCAGTACTTC. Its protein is CASSYPERGTQETQYF.